This TCR beta chain was sequenced in a study of cytomegalovirus exposure and HLA in healthy donors. General study findings and limits: A later analysis found first-cohort TCR clusters tended to co-occur in the 90 to 150 validation repertoires. In vitro experiments confirmed that a few CMV-associated chains were specific for CMV antigens. The study designated 160 or so TCR beta chains cytomegalovirus-associated.

TCRdb's copy holds only in-frame clones and misses some; the assay was immunoSEQ multiplex PCR. The sample holds 65,000 to 75,000 clones, about 94% seen once. As concerns this clone: Its matching antigen is unknown.

This CDR3 contains 12 residues. Germline V CDR1 and CDR2: SQVTM, ANQGSEA. Trimming at V came to 0 bases and at J to 7 bases, leaving 0 bases not matched to a gene. Sequencing input: PBMCs. This sequence joins TRBV29-1 and TRBJ2-1; 7 bases agree with TRBD1. The TCR originated in a woman aged 18-29 years in good health and CMV-seropositive. CDR3 loop: CSVEEQGNEQFF. DNA for the CDR3: TGCAGCGTTGAAGAACAGGGGAATGAGCAGTTCTTC.